This T cell receptor beta chain appears in the sequencing data of a study of T cell repertoires in cytomegalovirus infection. TCRdb fed the reads into MiXCR, producing one record per CDR3 protein. The sample includes roughly 180,000 distinct CDR3 sequences, about a fifth seen only once; the top ten take about 25%. A word on this clonotype: The target antigen is unknown.

Whole-study results and caveats: HLA-C-restricted, CMV-specific TCR beta clonotypes were dominant ex vivo.

Deletions cut 7 bases from V and 0 bases from J, with 13 bases between. The germline gives CDR1 MNHEY, CDR2 SVGAGI. This CDR3 has 15 residues. The specimen was CD8+ T cells from cultured PBMCs, collected from culture after CMV antigen stimulation. This chain joins TRBV6-5 and TRBJ2-1; D is ambiguous. The clonotype originates from a human donor in good health (CMV status not recorded). Some clones in this sample may be carry-over from other donors' samples. The CDR3 coding sequence is TGTGCCAGCACCAAAGTCTCTAGCTCCTACAATGAGCAGTTCTTC. Its protein product is CASTKVSSSYNEQFF.